The 19 T cell receptor beta chains presented below share a single source sample, sequenced in a study of blood T cells in healthy people across ages. Primers used in a second PCR of about 7 to 11 cycles were a sample-barcoded 5' primer and a J-beta primer mix. TCRdb passed the 5' RACE reads through MiXCR, listing each CDR3 protein once. Found here are approximately 800,000 distinct CDR3 sequences, 45% to 70% of them singletons; the top ten hold around a quarter. The specimen sequenced was blood. The receptor source for this set is a man aged 40-49 years in good health.

V gene TRBV19 combines with J gene TRBJ1-2; D ambiguous. The V and J ends lost 5 bases and 7 bases respectively, with 17 bases between them. Per germline, CDR1 LNHDA and CDR2 SQIVND (reference sequence). The CDR3 is made up of 14 amino acids. The CDR3 region has the DNA TGTGCCAGTAGTCCGTCCGGGTCTAAGCTTGGCTACACCTTC. It specifies CASSPSGSKLGYTF.

The rearrangement uses TRBV29-1 and TRBJ2-3; D possibly uses TRBD1 or TRBD2 (5 bases each). The V and J ends lost 7 bases and 14 bases respectively, with 16 bases between them. Germline V gives CDR1 SQVTM, CDR2 ANQGSEA. The CDR3 runs 10 residues. CDR3 in DNA: TGCAGCGCGAGGGGTGGATACGCGTATTTT. Translating it yields CSARGGYAYF.

Of note for this clonotype: At one end, the junction sequence differs from germline, possibly due to a read error. The V gene is TRBV5-6, the J gene TRBJ1-2; TRBD1 matches at 9 bases. From germline, CDR1 is SGHDT and CDR2 YYEEEE. The CDR3 length is 15 residues. As DNA, the CDR3 is TGTGCCAGCGGCTTACTAGGGACAGGGAAGGATGGCTACACCTTC. Protein: CASGLLGTGKDGYTF.

In this sample, this clonotype turned up a few times. This chain joins TRBV12-3 or TRBV12-4 and TRBJ2-2; 15 nucleotides align to TRBD2. The length of the CDR3 is 17 residues. J was trimmed by 4 bases and V by 6 bases; bases with no gene match: 6. This CDR3 reads CASSRTSGGAVTGELFF. The CDR3 coding sequence is TGTGCCAGCAGCAGGACTAGCGGGGGGGCAGTCACCGGGGAGCTGTTTTTT.

J is TRBJ2-3 and V is TRBV28; TRBD2 aligns across 9 bases. CDR3 size: 14 residues. Germline V gives CDR1 MDHEN, CDR2 SYDVKM. In DNA form, the CDR3 reads TGTGCTACGCAGGAGCTAGCGGGACGAGATACGCAGTATTTT. Translated, it gives CATQELAGRDTQYF.

The chain links TRBV6-4 to TRBJ2-7, with D perhaps being TRBD1 or TRBD2 (5 bases each). This CDR3 is built from 13 residues. The V gene lost 11 bases and the J gene lost 7 bases, with 21 bases spanning the gap. Germline V lookup: CDR1 MRHNA, CDR2 SNTAGT. CDR3 protein: CAGDGGPSDEQYF. The CDR3 coding sequence is TGTGCCGGGGACGGTGGGCCCTCAGATGAGCAGTACTTC.

J is TRBJ2-1 and V is TRBV6-5, with 9 bases aligning to TRBD2. CDR1 MNHEY and CDR2 SVGAGI come from the germline V gene. The junction had 12 bases not matched to a gene; V was cut back by 6 bases and J by 0 bases. The CDR3 has 18 amino acids. CDR3 residues: CASSLRASGDSSYNEQFF. The CDR3 DNA reads as TGTGCCAGCAGCTTACGTGCTAGCGGGGACAGCTCCTACAATGAGCAGTTCTTC.

The chain links TRBV27 to TRBJ2-5; TRBD2 agrees at 11 bases. The CDR3 spans 16 residues. Germline V gene sequence: CDR1 MNHEY, CDR2 SMNVEV (reference sequence). V shed 2 bases and J 11 bases; nucleotides not matched to a gene: 13. The CDR3 DNA is TGTGCCAGCAGTTTAGGTGGGACTAGCGGTGCTTGGGAGCAGTACTTC. Residues: CASSLGGTSGAWEQYF.

The gene calls are TRBV11-2 and TRBJ1-6; no firm D call. Germline loops: CDR1 SGHAT, CDR2 FQNNGV. This CDR3 has 15 amino acids. The V end lost 2 bases, the J end lost 7 bases, and 12 bases lay between the germline ends. The CDR3 region is CASSLSEQLNSPLHF. In DNA, the CDR3 is TGTGCCAGCAGCTTATCAGAACAACTCAATTCACCCCTCCACTTT.

This sequence joins TRBV7-2 and TRBJ2-5, with TRBD1 identical over 7 bases. In germline, CDR1 is SGHTA, CDR2 FQGNSA. This CDR3 region has 14 residues. The V and J ends lost 5 bases and 9 bases, in that order; junction bases with no gene match: 12. The CDR3 DNA is TGTGCCAGCAGCCCTACGACAGGCCAGGGGGCCCAGTACTTC. Translation gives CASSPTTGQGAQYF. The full variable domain, completed using reference TRBV7-2 and TRBJ2-5, is GAGVSQSPSNKVTEKGKDVELRCDPISGHTALYWYRQSLGQGLEFLIYFQGNSAPDKSGLPSDRFSAERTGGSVSTLTIQRTQQEDSAVYLCASSPTTGQGAQYFGPGTRLLVL.

The chain recombines TRBV9 with TRBJ1-4, with 10 bases fitting TRBD1. J was trimmed by 7 bases and V by 4 bases; bases with no gene match: 7. This CDR3 region has 15 residues. The germline CDR1 and CDR2 sequences are SGDLS and YYNGEE. In DNA, the CDR3 is TGTGCCAGCAGCCCACGGACAGGGGGGAGTGAAAAACTGTTTTTT. Protein sequence: CASSPRTGGSEKLFF.

In DNA, the CDR3 is TGTGCCACCAGGGTAGGGCCTGATCAGCCCCAGCATTTT. Protein sequence: CATRVGPDQPQHF. The chain is built from TRBV6-5 and TRBJ1-5; perhaps TRBD1 as D (5 bases). Per germline, CDR1 MNHEY and CDR2 SVGAGI. The CDR3 contains 13 residues. The V and J ends lost 10 bases and 5 bases respectively, with 15 bases between them.

The chain couples TRBV5-4 to TRBJ2-7, with 7 nucleotides matching TRBD2. V lost 3 bases to trimming and J lost 2 bases; unmatched junction nucleotides: 11. The CDR3 has 16 amino acids. From germline, CDR1 is SGHNT and CDR2 YYREEE (reference sequence). The CDR3 spells CASSSLGGSYAYEQYF. As DNA, the CDR3 is TGTGCCAGCAGCTCCTTGGGGGGGTCCTATGCCTACGAGCAGTACTTC.

This clonotype turned up a few times. V is TRBV6-7 and J is TRBJ2-7, with TRBD1 identical over 7 bases. TRBV6-7 is recorded as an ORF, its role being uncertain. V was pared by 6 bases and J by 2 bases, with 7 bases of the junction left unmatched. CDR3 length: 14 residues. The CDR3 DNA reads as TGTGCCAGCAGCTTGACAGGGTCCCCCTACGAGCAGTACTTC. Translating it yields CASSLTGSPYEQYF.

This clonotype was observed a few times. CDR3 nucleotides: TGCAGCGTTGAAGTGCGGGGACAATACAATGAGCAGTACTTC. Amino acid sequence: CSVEVRGQYNEQYF. V usage is TRBV29-1 and J usage is TRBJ2-5, with D perhaps being TRBD1 or TRBD2 (6 bases each). The germline gives CDR1 SQVTM, CDR2 ANQGSEA. V dropped 1 base and J dropped 11 bases, with 20 bases sitting between them. This CDR3 region has 14 residues.

The chain couples TRBV5-5 to TRBJ2-4; D is possibly TRBD2 (6 bases). CDR3 size: 13 residues. V was cut by 0 bases and J by 6 bases, with 7 bases left in between. Germline CDR1 is SGHKS and CDR2 is YYEKEE (reference sequence). CDR3 residues: CASSLGTTNIQYF. The DNA for the CDR3 is TGTGCCAGCAGCTTGGGGACTACAAACATTCAGTACTTC.

This clonotype has only a few counts. This chain joins TRBV14 and TRBJ1-2; no clear D. The CDR3 is 14 residues long. V was pared by 0 bases and J by 4 bases, with 9 bases between. Germline loops: CDR1 SGHDN, CDR2 FVKESK. CDR3 nucleotides: TGTGCCAGCAGCCAAGACTTGGCGATCTATGGCTACACCTTC. It specifies CASSQDLAIYGYTF.

This clonotype has more than one count but fewer than ten. The chain links TRBV29-1 to TRBJ2-5; 7 nucleotides line up with TRBD1. There are 13 residues in the CDR3. V lost 6 bases, J lost 5 bases, and 9 bases stayed unmatched. Germline lookup yields CDR1 SQVTM and CDR2 ANQGSEA. CDR3 protein: CSVSRQGGETQYF. CDR3 DNA sequence: TGCAGCGTGAGTCGACAGGGCGGGGAGACCCAGTACTTC.

The chain carries TRBV20-1 and TRBJ2-1, with D perhaps matching TRBD1 (6 bases). V lost 2 bases, J lost 10 bases, and 33 bases lay in between. Germline-derived CDR1 and CDR2 are DFQATT and SNEGSKA (reference sequence). CDR3 length: 19 residues. The CDR3 DNA sequence: TGCAGTGCTAGAAGGTTCGCGGATCCCACTCGAGTGGCTCAGGGGGAGCAGTTCTTC. Protein sequence: CSARRFADPTRVAQGEQFF.